Listed here are 28 T cell receptor beta chains from one sample, sequenced in a study of T cells in Graves' hyperthyroidism and ophthalmopathy. Using RNA transcripts as the source, TCR beta CDR3 regions were amplified. TCR CDR3 underwent first-round RT-PCR with the HTBI primer set. TCRdb analysed the multiplex PCR reads with MiXCR anew, one entry per CDR3 protein. This repertoire shows 220,000 or so distinct CDR3 sequences, 16% found once; its top ten account for 28%. The source material was blood. The origin of the receptors is a young woman with Graves' ophthalmopathy.

This clonotype occurred many times. The J gene is TRBJ2-1, the V gene TRBV28; 12 nucleotides align to TRBD2. V lost 8 bases, J lost 6 bases, and 11 bases stayed unmatched. Per germline, CDR1 MDHEN and CDR2 SYDVKM. The CDR3 covers 16 residues. The CDR3 coding sequence is TGTGCCAGCCTTAGCTCCCTAGCGGGAGGGCCCAATGAGCAGTTCTTC. Translating gives CASLSSLAGGPNEQFF.

This clonotype was found many times. This chain uses TRBV12-3 or TRBV12-4 with TRBJ2-1, with D unresolved. Trimming took 6 bases from V and 0 from J, leaving 15 bases between them. There are 16 residues in the CDR3. The CDR3 is CASSSRWVSSYNEQFF. For the CDR3, the DNA is TGTGCCAGCAGCTCCCGGTGGGTGAGCTCCTACAATGAGCAGTTCTTC.

The sample holds many counts of this clonotype. The CDR3 is CASSSRTSGAYYEQYF. In nucleotides, the CDR3 is TGTGCCAGCAGCTCAAGGACTAGCGGGGCGTACTACGAGCAGTACTTC. The V gene is TRBV7-9, the J gene TRBJ2-7, with TRBD2 identical over 12 bases. V dropped 4 bases and J dropped 3; count of bases not matched to a gene: 7. Per germline, CDR1 SEHNR and CDR2 FQNEAQ (reference sequence). The CDR3 totals 16 residues.

The chain couples TRBV11-2 to TRBJ2-7; 12 bases align to TRBD2. Germline V gene lookup returns CDR1 SGHAT and CDR2 FQNNGV. The V and J ends lost 4 bases and 6 bases, in that order; junction bases with no gene match: 7. This CDR3 has 15 residues. CDR3 in amino acids: CASSCGLAGTGEQYF. The CDR3 DNA reads as TGTGCCAGCAGCTGCGGACTAGCGGGAACTGGCGAGCAGTACTTC.

The chain combines TRBV5-1 with TRBJ2-1, with 9 bases lining up with TRBD1. CDR3 size: 14 residues. V gave up 4 bases and J gave up 7 bases; unmatched junction bases: 6. Germline V gene sequence: CDR1 SGHRS, CDR2 YFSETQ. The CDR3 DNA is TGCGCCAGCAGCGAGGGACAGGGTGGGAATGAGCAGTTCTTC. The encoded protein is CASSEGQGGNEQFF.

There are many counts of this clonotype. The V call is TRBV24-1, the J call TRBJ2-2; no clear D gene. V lost 1 base to trimming and J lost 9 bases, with 17 bases between them. Germline V gives CDR1 KGHDR, CDR2 SFDVKD. The CDR3 has 16 amino acids. This CDR3 is CATSDLKASRNRELFF. CDR3 in DNA: TGTGCCACCAGTGATTTAAAGGCTAGTCGGAATCGGGAGCTGTTTTTT.

This clonotype was detected many times. CDR3 sequence reads: CSANTGAEAFF. CDR3 in DNA: TGCAGCGCGAATACAGGGGCTGAAGCTTTCTTT. The genes are TRBV29-1 and TRBJ1-1; TRBD1 matches 7 bases. The CDR3 runs 11 residues. Germline-derived CDR1 and CDR2 are SQVTM and ANQGSEA. J lost 6 bases, V lost 7 bases, and 5 bases had no gene match.

At least ten counts were recorded for this clonotype. The chain employs TRBV27 and TRBJ2-5; D is perhaps TRBD1 (6 bases). This CDR3 contains 14 residues. Germline V lookup: CDR1 MNHEY, CDR2 SMNVEV (reference sequence). The V end was cut by 3 bases, the J end by 3 bases, with 11 bases between. Here the CDR3 DNA reads TGTGCCAGCAGTTTTGTGGACAGTGAAGAGACCCAGTACTTC. It yields the protein CASSFVDSEETQYF.

The rearrangement uses TRBV6-2 or TRBV6-3 and TRBJ2-7; TRBD2 matches at 11 bases. V shed 6 bases and J 5 bases; nucleotides not matched to a gene: 6. Per the germline V gene, CDR1 is MNHEY and CDR2 is SVGEGT. The CDR3 runs 14 residues. CDR3 region: CASSTLSGGDEQYF. CDR3 coding DNA: TGTGCCAGCAGCACCCTTAGCGGGGGGGACGAGCAGTACTTC.

The chain couples TRBV2 to TRBJ2-3; 13 bases align to TRBD2. This CDR3 is 16 amino acids long. CDR1 and CDR2 from the germline V gene are SNHLY and FYNNEI. V gave up 6 bases and J gave up 3 bases; unmatched junction bases: 6. CDR3 amino acids: CASSWTSGGLTDTQYF. The DNA for the CDR3 is TGTGCCAGCAGCTGGACTAGCGGGGGTCTTACAGATACGCAGTATTTT.

There are many counts of this clonotype. The rearrangement joins TRBV5-1 to TRBJ2-5, with 8 bases fitting TRBD1. Germline V gene lookup returns CDR1 SGHRS and CDR2 YFSETQ. Unmatched junction bases numbered 4, after V lost 4 bases and J lost 5 bases. This CDR3 spans 13 amino acids. CDR3 bases: TGCGCCAGCAGCCAGGGGGCGCGGGAGACCCAGTACTTC. Protein: CASSQGARETQYF.

This clonotype was picked up many times. The V and J genes are TRBV18 and TRBJ2-3; 13 bases line up with TRBD2. The length of the CDR3 is 18 residues. Looked up from germline, CDR1 is KGHSH and CDR2 is LQKENI. After removal of 2 bases from V and 1 base from J, the junction contained 6 bases not matched to a gene. CDR3 in amino acids: CASSPATSGRTGTDTQYF. In DNA form, the CDR3 reads TGTGCCAGCTCACCAGCGACTAGCGGGAGGACGGGCACAGATACGCAGTATTTT.

The rearrangement uses TRBV7-9 and TRBJ2-5; TRBD1 or TRBD2 may be the D gene (6 bases each). Germline V gene sequence: CDR1 SEHNR, CDR2 FQNEAQ (reference sequence). Trimming left V 5 bases short and J 3 bases short, with 13 bases between. This CDR3 has 14 residues. The CDR3 region has the DNA TGTGCCAGCAGCGACCGGGGGCAGAAAGAGACCCAGTACTTC. Amino acids: CASSDRGQKETQYF.

This clonotype was observed many times. The chain carries TRBV3-1 and TRBJ2-2; no clear D gene. Germline CDR1 and CDR2: LGHDT and YNNKEL (reference sequence). This CDR3 is 14 amino acids long. V was clipped by 7 bases and J by 6 bases, with 15 bases between them. The CDR3: CASTEVTRPGELFF. For the CDR3, the DNA is TGTGCCAGCACCGAAGTTACCCGCCCCGGGGAGCTGTTTTTT.

This clonotype appeared many times. This chain connects TRBV20-1 to TRBJ2-1; 7 bases agree with TRBD1. The CDR3 spans 14 residues. Trimming removed 0 bases from V and 7 bases from J; junction bases left unmatched: 6. Germline loops: CDR1 DFQATT, CDR2 SNEGSKA (reference sequence). The CDR3 coding sequence is TGCAGTGCTAGAGATCGGAGACAGGGAAATGAGCAGTTCTTC. Its translation is CSARDRRQGNEQFF.

As regards this clonotype: This could be a read error, since a much larger clone is one nucleotide away. The V and J genes are TRBV28 and TRBJ1-5; the D gene is possibly TRBD1 (6 bases). The CDR3 totals 16 residues. V gave up 4 bases and J gave up 7 bases, with 20 bases separating them. Germline-derived CDR1 and CDR2 are MDHEN and SYDVKM. CDR3 coding DNA: TGTGCCAGCAGTTCTCTCGGGGCAGGGGTTCGGCAGCCCCAGCATTTT. Translation gives CASSSLGAGVRQPQHF.

This clonotype was counted a few times. This chain joins TRBV5-1 and TRBJ2-3; D gene uncertain. Germline V CDR1 and CDR2: SGHRS, YFSETQ. The V and J ends lost 4 bases and 4 bases respectively, with 10 bases between them. The CDR3 is 13 amino acids. The CDR3 protein is CASSTSSSDTQYF. The CDR3, as DNA: TGCGCCAGCAGCACCAGTTCGTCAGATACGCAGTATTTT.

The genes are TRBV2 and TRBJ2-1, with 8 bases matching TRBD1. The ends lost 7 bases at V and 5 bases at J; junction bases unmatched: 10. This CDR3 spans 15 amino acids. Germline values: CDR1 SNHLY, CDR2 FYNNEI. CDR3 amino acids: CASTRRQGINNEQFF. In nucleotides, the CDR3 is TGTGCCAGCACCCGAAGACAGGGGATAAACAATGAGCAGTTCTTC.

This clonotype was detected ten times or more. The chain recombines TRBV11-3 with TRBJ1-2; D might be TRBD1 (5 bases). CDR3 length: 12 amino acids. Germline lookup yields CDR1 SGHNT and CDR2 YENEEA. V dropped 1 base and J dropped 5 bases, with 5 bases sitting between them. In DNA form, the CDR3 reads TGTGCCAGCAGCTTAGGGACATATGGCTACACCTTC. This codes for CASSLGTYGYTF.

This clonotype was counted at least ten times. This rearrangement joins TRBV4-1 to TRBJ2-2, with D uncertain. Germline CDR1 is MGHRA and CDR2 is YSYEKL. This CDR3 is 14 amino acids long. V gave up 0 bases and J gave up 5 bases, with 7 bases separating them. CDR3 residues: CASSQELLTGELFF. In DNA form, the CDR3 reads TGCGCCAGCAGCCAAGAGTTACTTACCGGGGAGCTGTTTTTT.

This clonotype was observed at least ten times. The chain uses TRBV20-1 and TRBJ1-2, with D unclear. This CDR3 contains 13 residues. Germline CDR1 and CDR2: DFQATT and SNEGSKA (reference sequence). V shed 6 bases and J shed 3 bases, with 14 bases lying between them. The CDR3: CSAPPTVHYGYTF. The CDR3 DNA follows: TGCAGTGCCCCCCCCACAGTTCACTATGGCTACACCTTC.

This clonotype appeared many times. This sequence joins TRBV12-3 or TRBV12-4 and TRBJ1-5; TRBD1 might be the D (5 bases). V lost 5 bases to trimming and J lost 0 bases, with 17 bases between them. The CDR3 extends over 17 amino acids. The CDR3, as DNA: TGTGCCAGCAGTGTCCGCGGCCGGGGCAATAGCAATCAGCCCCAGCATTTT. Translation: CASSVRGRGNSNQPQHF.

The chain uses TRBV20-1 and TRBJ2-2, with 16 nucleotides matching TRBD2. The CDR3 covers 16 residues. Looked up from germline, CDR1 is DFQATT and CDR2 is SNEGSKA (reference sequence). The ends lost 5 bases at V and 6 bases at J; junction bases unmatched: 6. CDR3 in amino acids: CSAPGLAGGPSGELFF. DNA for the CDR3: TGCAGTGCTCCGGGACTAGCGGGAGGGCCATCCGGGGAGCTGTTTTTT.

This rearrangement joins TRBV28 to TRBJ2-5, with a possible D match to TRBD2 (5 bases). V was pared by 7 bases and J by 3 bases, with 9 bases between. Germline CDR1 reads MDHEN; CDR2 reads SYDVKM. The CDR3 has 12 amino acids. The CDR3 DNA is TGTGCCAGCAATCGGGGAGAAGAGACCCAGTACTTC. This gives the protein CASNRGEETQYF.

The table lists this clonotype with many counts. The V call is TRBV19, the J call TRBJ2-3; D might be TRBD2 (5 bases). The germline V gene has CDR1 LNHDA and CDR2 SQIVND (reference sequence). This CDR3 is built from 13 residues. V gave up 5 bases and J gave up 6 bases, with 12 bases separating them. CDR3 in amino acids: CASSRGYVDTQYF. The DNA for the CDR3 is TGTGCCAGTAGTCGAGGGTATGTCGATACGCAGTATTTT.

At least ten counts were recorded for this clonotype. The chain links TRBV7-8 to TRBJ2-7; TRBD2 matches at 8 bases. The V segment lost 0 bases and the J segment 7 bases; nucleotides outside the gene matches: 11. The CDR3 consists of 16 residues. Germline V lookup: CDR1 SGHVS, CDR2 FQNEAQ. CDR3 sequence: CASSLARASGGQEQYF. The DNA for the CDR3 is TGTGCCAGCAGCTTAGCTCGGGCAAGCGGGGGTCAGGAGCAGTACTTC.

The CDR3 nucleotides are TGTGCCAGTAGTATGGTGTGCTGTAGGGACGAGCAGTACTTC. This encodes CASSMVCCRDEQYF. The chain employs TRBV19 and TRBJ2-7; the D is unclear. Trimming shortened V by 3 bases and J by 5 bases, and 14 bases separated the two germline ends. Germline values: CDR1 LNHDA, CDR2 SQIVND (reference sequence). The CDR3 extends over 14 amino acids.

This clonotype was counted many times. The V gene is TRBV11-1, the J gene TRBJ2-5, with D tentatively TRBD1 (7 bases). From germline, CDR1 is SGHAT and CDR2 FQDESV (reference sequence). V lost 4 bases and J lost 3, with 15 bases in between. CDR3 length: 15 residues. The CDR3 coding sequence is TGTGCCAGCAGCTCGTCCGACAGGGAGGAAGAGACCCAGTACTTC. Its translation is CASSSSDREEETQYF.